The 2 T cell receptor beta chains below all came from one sample that was sequenced in a study of tumor and adjacent non-tumor tissue in lung cancer. The library came from three nested PCR rounds adapted from ARM-PCR protocols. MiXCR was run by TCRdb on the multiplex PCR reads, yielding one entry per CDR3 protein. The data contain tens of thousands of distinct CDR3 sequences, 60% to 70% of them seen just once; the ten biggest clones take up roughly 19%. The template was RNA from unsorted bulk tissue. The normal lung tissue was taken more than 3 cm from the tumor edge. Input material: distant non-tumor lung tissue. These receptors all come from a middle-aged woman with non-small cell lung cancer.

With respect to this clonotype: A junction boundary mismatches the germline segment, possibly from a read error. The rearrangement uses TRBV6-1 and TRBJ2-4; D gene unclear. The germline gives CDR1 MNHNS, CDR2 SASEGT. The CDR3 runs 20 residues. The CDR3 DNA sequence: TGTGTCAGCAGTGAGAGTCTGGACGCATTTGTGAACTTAGCCAAAAACATTCAGTACTTC. Translated, it gives CVSSESLDAFVNLAKNIQYF.

The gene calls are TRBV28 and TRBJ2-4; D is unclear. CDR3 length: 15 residues. Germline lookup yields CDR1 MDHEN and CDR2 SYDVKM. Trimming stripped 3 bases from V and 6 bases from J, with 15 bases between. This CDR3 is CASSLVPGQRNIQYF. CDR3 DNA sequence: TGTGCCAGCAGTTTGGTCCCCGGTCAGCGAAACATTCAGTACTTC.